The source of this TCR beta chain is a study of OX40 agonist ivuxolimab in advanced cancers. In the study overall: The study treated patients with ivuxolimab, an agonistic anti-OX40 (CD134) antibody. Patients receiving dose escalation had hepatocellular carcinoma, melanoma, renal cell or head and neck cancer. General study findings and limits: Fewer expanded clones were found on average in CD4+ than in CD8+ T cells.

V was cut by 0 bases and J by 2 bases, with 12 bases left in between. The CDR3 has 15 residues. The germline V gene has CDR1 SGDLS and CDR2 YYNGEE. The table came from immunoSEQ multiplex PCR; TCRdb's copy has only in-frame clones and leaves some out. The top ten clones hold 0.75% of a sample with approximately 59,000 clones, around four fifths of them seen once. Notes on this clone: Its antigen is unidentified.

This chain connects TRBV9 to TRBJ2-7, with D possibly being TRBD2 (6 bases). Sequenced material: CD4+ or CD8+ T cells sorted from blood, taken in a trial of the OX40 agonist ivuxolimab. The source of this sequence is an adult with an advanced solid tumor such as melanoma, head and neck, liver or kidney cancer. CDR3 sequence: CASSVGGTLTYEQYF. CDR3 DNA sequence: TGTGCCAGCAGCGTAGGTGGGACTCTGACCTACGAGCAGTACTTC.